One sample yielded the 5 T cell receptor beta chains listed below, sequenced in a study of T cell repertoires in cytomegalovirus infection. TCRdb called the reads again in MiXCR, with one record for every CDR3 protein. The repertoire holds around 550,000 distinct CDR3 sequences, with 26% as singletons. Sequences were obtained from PBMCs. The source is a human donor in good health (CMV status not recorded). Some clones in this sample may be carry-over from other donors' samples.

The rearrangement links TRBV7-2 to TRBJ2-1; TRBD2 agrees at 14 bases. CDR3 size: 16 residues. V gave up 1 base and J gave up 10 bases; unmatched junction bases: 6. Per germline, CDR1 SGHTA and CDR2 FQGNSA. The CDR3 region is CASSLVGTSGSSEQFF. Written as DNA, the CDR3 is TGTGCCAGCAGCTTAGTGGGGACTAGCGGGAGCAGCGAGCAGTTCTTC.

A few counts support this clonotype. The rearrangement joins TRBV4-3 to TRBJ1-1, with TRBD1 identical over 9 bases. Trimming took 0 bases from V and 9 from J; bases not matched to a gene: 5. Germline CDR1 and CDR2: LGHNA and YSLEER. The CDR3 has 14 amino acids. The CDR3, as DNA: TGCGCCAGCAGCCAAGATCGGGGGACAGGGCAAGCTTTCTTT. Translation gives CASSQDRGTGQAFF.

This clonotype occurred many times. This chain uses TRBV4-1 with TRBJ1-5; the D is unclear. There are 16 residues in the CDR3. Trimming shortened V by 3 bases and J by 2 bases, and 14 bases separated the two germline ends. The germline CDR1 and CDR2 sequences are MGHRA and YSYEKL. CDR3 nucleotides: TGCGCCAGCAGCCATGGACGAGGCCGGGGCAATCAGCCCCAGCATTTT. Its translation is CASSHGRGRGNQPQHF.

The V and J genes are TRBV20-1 and TRBJ2-1, with 7 positions matching TRBD1. This CDR3 region has 17 residues. From germline, CDR1 is DFQATT and CDR2 SNEGSKA (reference sequence). Germline trimming cut 4 bases from V and 2 bases from J; bases unmatched to any gene: 14. This chain's CDR3 is CSAKALLPRGPYNEQFF. CDR3 in DNA: TGCAGTGCTAAAGCTCTCCTCCCGAGGGGGCCCTACAATGAGCAGTTCTTC.

The chain uses TRBV5-1 and TRBJ2-5; 10 nucleotides match TRBD2. CDR1 is SGHRS, CDR2 YFSETQ, per germline. V lost 4 bases and J lost 4; bases outside the gene matches: 13. The CDR3 has 17 residues. CDR3 DNA: TGCGCCAGCAGCCCGGGACTAGCGACACGGTCAGCAGAGACCCAGTACTTC. Translation gives CASSPGLATRSAETQYF. Based on the CDR3 plus reference TRBV5-1 and TRBJ2-5, the full variable domain is KAGVTQTPRYLIKTRGQQVTLSCSPISGHRSVSWYQQTPGQGLQFLFEYFSETQRNKGNFPGRFSGRQFSNSRSEMNVSTLELGDSALYLCASSPGLATRSAETQYFGPGTRLLVL.